This T cell receptor (beta chain) comes out of a study of blood T cell repertoires in COVID-19. In the study overall: Samples representing acute and convalescent COVID-19 were sourced from the United States, Italy and Spain. T cells, B-cell-depleted T cells, or PBMCs supplied cDNA or gDNA.

Measured with immunoSEQ multiplex PCR; TCRdb has only the in-frame clones, and not every one. The repertoire includes some 390,000 clones, about 88% of them detected once, and 3% sits in the top ten. Per the germline V gene, CDR1 is MGHRA and CDR2 is YSYEKL. Trimming cost V 2 bases and J 7 bases, with 12 bases left between them. This CDR3 has 14 amino acids. Material for sequencing was peripheral blood. This chain connects TRBV4-1 to TRBJ2-1; a weak D match, TRBD1 (6 bases). The sequence derives from a human donor in a cohort sampled during active COVID-19. The chain's CDR3 is CASSQLRGSNEQFF. CDR3 DNA: TGCGCCAGCAGCCAATTGAGGGGGAGTAATGAGCAGTTCTTC.